Listed below are T cell receptor beta chains from one sample, sequenced in a study of blood T cell repertoires in COVID-19. Data came from immunoSEQ multiplex PCR; TCRdb stores just in-frame clones and leaves some out. The sample consists of 150,000 to 200,000 clones, 88% of them appearing once. Sequencing was performed on PBMCs or T cells enriched from blood (not recorded which). The origin of the receptors is a young woman who had recovered from COVID-19. CDR3s include the opening cysteine and the closing phenylalanine or tryptophan. Each record gives: V gene, clone size, J gene, D gene, CDR3 protein, CDR3 DNA. D genes are given only for firm matches. A clone size is listed for some rows: how often the clone was seen (once, few, many), or a class if it is expanded.

TRBV12-1,.,TRBJ1-1,.,CASTFHSAQGITEAFF,TGTGCCAGCACCTTCCATAGCGCACAGGGGATTACTGAAGCTTTCTTT
TRBV10-3,.,TRBJ1-6,TRBD1,CAISESAGGDSPLHF,TGTGCCATCAGTGAGTCGGCAGGGGGCGATTCACCCCTCCACTTT
TRBV7-2,.,TRBJ1-3,.,CASSLALENTIYF,TGTGCCAGCAGCTTAGCGCTGGAGAACACCATATATTTT
TRBV28,once,TRBJ2-6,.,CASSPAISGANVLTF,TGTGCCAGCAGTCCAGCGATCTCTGGGGCCAACGTCCTGACTTTC
TRBV5-4,.,TRBJ2-7,.,CASSFAGSAYEQYF,TGTGCCAGCAGCTTTGCGGGATCGGCCTACGAGCAGTACTTC
TRBV2,.,TRBJ2-5,.,CASSGQARETQYF,TGTGCCAGCAGTGGACAGGCCCGGGAGACCCAGTACTTC
TRBV2,.,TRBJ2-3,.,CASSGQFGTDTQYF,TGTGCCAGCAGTGGCCAGTTTGGTACAGATACGCAGTATTTT
TRBV28,.,TRBJ2-1,.,CASSLRTARRGGEQFF,TGTGCCAGCAGTTTACGGACGGCGAGGAGGGGCGGTGAGCAGTTCTTC
TRBV7-9,.,TRBJ1-1,.,CASSSRSIQMMAFF,TGTGCCAGCAGCTCCAGATCCATTCAAATGATGGCTTTCTTT
TRBV5-4,few,TRBJ2-3,TRBD1,CASSLDRGVTDTQYF,TGTGCCAGCAGCTTGGACAGGGGTGTAACAGATACGCAGTATTTT
TRBV2,.,TRBJ2-7,TRBD1,CASSEDGTGNYEQYF,TGTGCCAGCAGTGAGGATGGGACAGGGAACTACGAGCAGTACTTC
TRBV5-8,.,TRBJ1-2,TRBD1,CASSPRGQAMYGYTF,TGTGCCAGCAGCCCCCGGGGACAGGCGATGTATGGCTACACCTTC
TRBV7-6,.,TRBJ2-5,.,CASSLAGAYPLQETQYF,TGTGCCAGCAGCTTAGCTGGGGCCTACCCGCTCCAAGAGACCCAGTACTTC
TRBV28,.,TRBJ1-1,.,CASSFLASGGTEAFF,TGTGCCAGCAGCTTCCTGGCCTCGGGGGGCACTGAAGCTTTCTTT
TRBV6-4,few,TRBJ2-2,.,CASSGSVSTGELFF,TGTGCCAGCAGTGGGTCAGTATCCACCGGGGAGCTGTTTTTT
TRBV25-1,.,TRBJ2-3,.,CASSPGGRGATDTQYF,TGTGCCAGCAGTCCAGGGGGTCGCGGGGCCACAGATACGCAGTATTTT
TRBV7-6,.,TRBJ2-5,TRBD2,CASSLRPEGGTSGRASETQYF,TGTGCCAGCAGCTTAAGGCCGGAGGGCGGGACTAGCGGGAGGGCCTCGGAGACCCAGTACTTC
TRBV30,.,TRBJ1-4,.,CALGTVIRGSGKLFF,TGTGCCCTGGGGACGGTAATCAGGGGATCGGGAAAACTGTTTTTT
TRBV7-9,.,TRBJ1-3,.,CASSPSGPGNTIYF,TGTGCCAGCAGCCCCTCGGGTCCTGGAAACACCATATATTTT
TRBV5-1,few,TRBJ2-3,.,CASSQEGQPSLNTDTQYF,TGCGCCAGCAGCCAGGAGGGACAGCCCTCTCTAAACACAGATACGCAGTATTTT
TRBV5-1,.,TRBJ2-7,TRBD1,CASSLVRRVQSPRDRKTYEQYF,TGCGCCAGCAGCTTGGTAAGGCGCGTCCAAAGTCCACGGGACAGGAAAACCTACGAGCAGTACTTC
TRBV5-6,.,TRBJ2-7,TRBD2,CASSPTSPISYEQYF,TGTGCCAGCAGCCCGACTAGCCCAATTTCCTACGAGCAGTACTTC
TRBV5-1,few,TRBJ1-1,.,CASSLLGAGEAFF,TGCGCCAGCAGCTTGTTAGGGGCAGGTGAAGCTTTCTTT
TRBV6-4,.,TRBJ2-3,.,CASSDGANTDTQYF,TGTGCCAGCAGTGACGGGGCTAACACAGATACGCAGTATTTT
TRBV28,.,TRBJ1-2,.,CASRNGQTTGYTF,TGTGCCAGCAGAAACGGACAGACCACCGGCTACACCTTC
TRBV28,.,TRBJ1-1,.,CASKIQNTEAFF,TGTGCCAGCAAAATTCAGAACACTGAAGCTTTCTTT
TRBV19,.,TRBJ1-5,.,CASSTGNSNQPQHF,TGTGCCAGTAGCACAGGGAATAGCAATCAGCCCCAGCATTTT
TRBV28,.,TRBJ2-3,TRBD2,CASSMRPGLYTDTQYF,TGTGCCAGCAGCATGAGACCGGGACTATACACAGATACGCAGTATTTT
TRBV4-1,.,TRBJ2-1,TRBD2,CASSPRIAGDAHEQFF,TGCGCCAGCAGCCCCCGGATAGCGGGGGACGCTCATGAGCAGTTCTTC
TRBV5-5,.,TRBJ2-1,TRBD2,CASSLGLAGENEQFF,TGTGCCAGCAGCCTGGGACTAGCGGGAGAGAATGAGCAGTTCTTC
TRBV7-2,.,TRBJ2-1,.,CASSFGSGDNEQFF,TGTGCCAGCAGCTTCGGTTCCGGGGACAATGAGCAGTTCTTC
TRBV10-3,.,TRBJ1-2,.,CAISVEKIYGYTF,TGTGCCATCAGTGTGGAGAAGATCTATGGCTACACCTTC
TRBV5-1,once,TRBJ1-2,.,CASSLGRAGDGYTF,TGCGCCAGCAGCTTGGGCAGGGCAGGCGATGGCTACACCTTC
TRBV5-4,.,TRBJ2-3,.,CASSQTPGPDTQYF,TGTGCCAGCAGCCAAACCCCAGGGCCAGATACGCAGTATTTT
TRBV11-2,.,TRBJ1-2,TRBD1,CASSSGTGANYGYTF,TGTGCCAGCAGCTCCGGGACAGGGGCTAACTATGGCTACACCTTC
TRBV10-3,.,TRBJ2-5,TRBD2,CAISEPSLAGGKETQYF,TGTGCCATCAGTGAGCCATCACTAGCGGGGGGTAAAGAGACCCAGTACTTC
TRBV28,.,TRBJ2-5,.,CASSFSGSRETQYF,TGTGCCAGCAGTTTTTCAGGGTCCCGCGAGACCCAGTACTTC
TRBV25-1,.,TRBJ1-4,TRBD1,CASQPPPGTGVEKLFF,TGTGCCAGCCAACCTCCCCCCGGGACAGGGGTAGAAAAACTGTTTTTT
TRBV7-6,.,TRBJ2-3,TRBD1,CASSTGQEADTQYF,TGTGCCAGCAGCACGGGACAGGAGGCAGATACGCAGTATTTT
TRBV7-7,.,TRBJ2-1,.,CASSFNPSGHDEQFF,TGTGCTAGCAGCTTCAACCCCTCAGGCCACGATGAGCAGTTCTTC
TRBV4-3,.,TRBJ1-2,TRBD1,CASSQGGGAGGYTF,TGCGCCAGCAGCCAAGGAGGGGGCGCGGGTGGCTACACCTTC
TRBV28,.,TRBJ2-2,.,CASSSAGGGELFF,TGTGCCAGCAGTAGCGCGGGTGGCGGGGAGCTGTTTTTT
TRBV25-1,.,TRBJ2-5,TRBD1,CASSPGGQGRETQYF,TGTGCCAGCAGTCCAGGGGGACAGGGGAGAGAGACCCAGTACTTC
TRBV19,.,TRBJ2-5,TRBD2,CASSPRGRGKETQYF,TGTGCCAGTAGTCCCCGCGGGAGGGGGAAGGAGACCCAGTACTTC
TRBV7-2,once,TRBJ1-2,.,CASSSYPRTESTGGYTF,TGTGCCAGCAGCTCTTATCCTAGGACCGAGTCAACGGGAGGCTACACCTTC
TRBV28,.,TRBJ1-5,.,CASSPGTGDQPQHF,TGTGCCAGCAGCCCTGGGACGGGGGATCAGCCCCAGCATTTT
TRBV30,.,TRBJ1-6,TRBD1,CACTKAGTGDSPLHF,TGTGCCTGCACTAAAGCCGGGACAGGGGATTCACCCCTCCACTTT
TRBV7-2,.,TRBJ2-7,.,CASSSVLGPSSYEQYF,TGTGCCAGCAGCTCAGTCCTGGGGCCGTCCTCCTACGAGCAGTACTTC
TRBV4-1,.,TRBJ1-4,TRBD1,CASSQRGDRGYGANEKLFF,TGCGCCAGCAGCCAGAGGGGGGACAGGGGGTATGGGGCTAATGAAAAACTGTTTTTT
TRBV10-2,.,TRBJ2-1,.,CASRGAYPYNEQFF,TGCGCCAGCCGGGGGGCTTACCCCTACAATGAGCAGTTCTTC
TRBV19,once,TRBJ2-1,TRBD2,CASNSLAGGLVPYNEQFF,TGTGCCAGTAACTCATTAGCGGGGGGCTTGGTTCCCTACAATGAGCAGTTCTTC
TRBV7-8,.,TRBJ2-6,.,CASSTTRYSGANVLTF,TGTGCCAGCAGCACAACAAGATACTCTGGGGCCAACGTCCTGACTTTC
TRBV3-1/TRBV3-2,.,TRBJ1-5,TRBD1,CASSQDVLQDRGVQPQHF,TGTGCCAGCAGCCAAGACGTTCTGCAGGACAGGGGTGTTCAGCCCCAGCATTTT
TRBV19,.,TRBJ1-1,.,CASSIDLADMNTEAFF,TGTGCCAGTAGTATAGATCTTGCAGACATGAACACTGAAGCTTTCTTT
TRBV5-4,.,TRBJ2-2,.,CASSQTGVGTGELFF,TGTGCCAGCAGCCAGACGGGGGTTGGCACCGGGGAGCTGTTTTTT
TRBV12-3/TRBV12-4,.,TRBJ1-1,.,CASSLGALTEAFF,TGTGCCAGCAGCCTAGGCGCCCTTACTGAAGCTTTCTTT
TRBV28,once,TRBJ1-5,.,CASSLTDRRDQPQHF,TGTGCCAGCAGTTTAACCGACAGGCGAGATCAGCCCCAGCATTTT